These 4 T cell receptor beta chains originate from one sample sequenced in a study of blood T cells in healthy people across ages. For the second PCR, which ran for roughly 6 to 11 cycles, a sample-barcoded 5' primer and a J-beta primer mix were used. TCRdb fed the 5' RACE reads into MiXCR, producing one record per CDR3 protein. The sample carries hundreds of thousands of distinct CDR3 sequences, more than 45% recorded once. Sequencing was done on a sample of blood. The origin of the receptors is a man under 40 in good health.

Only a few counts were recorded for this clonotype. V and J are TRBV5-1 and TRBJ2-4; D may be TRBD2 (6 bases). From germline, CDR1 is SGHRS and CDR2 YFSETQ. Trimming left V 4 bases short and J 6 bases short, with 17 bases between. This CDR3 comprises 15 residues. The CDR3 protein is CASSPAGTGRNIQYF. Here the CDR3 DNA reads TGCGCCAGCAGCCCAGCCGGGACTGGGAGAAACATTCAGTACTTC.

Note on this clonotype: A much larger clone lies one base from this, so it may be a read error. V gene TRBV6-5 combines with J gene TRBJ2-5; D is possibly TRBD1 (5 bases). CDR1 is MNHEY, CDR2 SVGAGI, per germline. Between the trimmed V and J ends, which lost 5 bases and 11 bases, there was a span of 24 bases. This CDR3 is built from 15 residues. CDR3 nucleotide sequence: TGTGCCAGCAGTCCCTTCGTGGGGCCCGTCTATGAGCAGTACTTC. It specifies CASSPFVGPVYEQYF.

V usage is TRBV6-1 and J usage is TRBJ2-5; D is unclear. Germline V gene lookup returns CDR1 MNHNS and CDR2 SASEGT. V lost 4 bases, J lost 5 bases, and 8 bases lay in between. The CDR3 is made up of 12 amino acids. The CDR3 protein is CASSGSIETQYF. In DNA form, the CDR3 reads TGTGCCAGCAGTGGCAGCATTGAGACCCAGTACTTC.

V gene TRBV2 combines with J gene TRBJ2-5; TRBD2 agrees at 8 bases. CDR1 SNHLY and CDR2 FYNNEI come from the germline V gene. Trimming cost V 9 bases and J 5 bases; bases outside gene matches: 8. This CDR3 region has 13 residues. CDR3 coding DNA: TGTGCCAGTAGCGGGGTATCTCGGGAGACCCAGTACTTC. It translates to CASSGVSRETQYF.